A single sample is the source of the 31 T cell receptor beta chains below, sequenced in a study of T-cell memory formation after mild COVID-19. Via MiXCR, TCRdb re-called the 5' RACE reads, giving one row per CDR3 protein. This sample has hundreds of thousands of distinct CDR3 sequences, with more than 20% found just once. The sequencing sample was made of PBMCs or a T cell subset sorted from them (not recorded which). These receptors all stem from an adult woman who had mild COVID-19 (a few samples of this study predate the infection). Cell type and time point are not known.

V is TRBV7-8 and J is TRBJ2-5; 12 positions match TRBD2. Germline V gives CDR1 SGHVS, CDR2 FQNEAQ. The CDR3 contains 17 residues. The V segment lost 5 bases and the J segment 1 base; nucleotides outside the gene matches: 8. The CDR3 region has the DNA TGTGCCAGCAGCCGCGGACTAGCGGGGCTCCCCCAAGAGACCCAGTACTTC. It codes for CASSRGLAGLPQETQYF.

This chain joins TRBV9 and TRBJ2-1; 11 positions agree with TRBD2. Germline CDR1 is SGDLS and CDR2 is YYNGEE. The V gene end was trimmed by 4 bases and the J gene end by 7 bases; junction bases not matched to a gene: 4. This CDR3 is 14 amino acids long. The CDR3: CASSRASGGNEQFF. DNA of the CDR3: TGTGCCAGCAGCCGGGCTAGCGGGGGGAATGAGCAGTTCTTC.

V is TRBV5-1 and J is TRBJ1-1; D remains ambiguous. The germline V gene encodes CDR1 SGHRS and CDR2 YFSETQ. V was pared by 2 bases and J by 1 base, with 12 bases between. This CDR3 region has 15 residues. CDR3 bases: TGCGCCAGCAGCTTATCGACCCAGGCGAACACTGAAGCTTTCTTT. Translating it yields CASSLSTQANTEAFF.

The V gene is TRBV29-1, the J gene TRBJ2-2; D may be TRBD1 (6 bases). The CDR3 has 14 amino acids. Trimming stripped 6 bases from V and 1 base from J, with 12 bases between. Germline V lookup: CDR1 SQVTM, CDR2 ANQGSEA. The CDR3 DNA is TGCAGCGTCAAGACAGGACTGAACACCGGGGAGCTGTTTTTT. Protein: CSVKTGLNTGELFF.

This clonotype was recorded a few times. The J gene is TRBJ2-7, the V gene TRBV20-1; D ambiguous. In germline, CDR1 is DFQATT, CDR2 SNEGSKA (reference sequence). The CDR3 is 13 residues long. Deletions cut 2 bases from V and 0 bases from J, with 8 bases between. CDR3 sequence reads: CSARSRSSYEQYF. CDR3 nucleotides: TGCAGTGCTAGATCTAGGAGCTCCTACGAGCAGTACTTC.

CDR3 loop: CATSRDVGKGETQYF. The CDR3 DNA reads TGTGCCACCAGCAGAGATGTGGGCAAGGGAGAGACCCAGTACTTC. The V and J genes are TRBV15 and TRBJ2-5; D uncertain. V lost 0 bases and J 4 bases, leaving 12 bases between the germline ends. Looked up from germline, CDR1 is LNHNV and CDR2 is YYDKDF (reference sequence). There are 15 residues in the CDR3.

The rearrangement uses TRBV27 and TRBJ2-3, with D possibly TRBD2 on 6 matching bases. Looked up from germline, CDR1 is MNHEY and CDR2 is SMNVEV (reference sequence). The CDR3 loop spans 16 amino acids. Trimming removed 5 bases from V and 0 bases from J, with 15 bases in between. The CDR3 here is CASSQLTRSSTDTQYF. The CDR3 bases are TGTGCCAGCAGTCAATTGACTAGGTCTAGCACAGATACGCAGTATTTT.

The chain has TRBV6-5 and TRBJ2-2, with D unclear. This CDR3 spans 16 amino acids. CDR1 MNHEY and CDR2 SVGAGI come from the germline V gene. V lost 0 bases to trimming and J lost 2 bases, with 10 bases between them. The CDR3 DNA reads as TGTGCCAGCAGTTACTCTCCGGGCCTTAACACCGGGGAGCTGTTTTTT. This gives the protein CASSYSPGLNTGELFF.

This clonotype was seen a handful of times. The rearrangement uses TRBV20-1 and TRBJ2-1, with no clear D. CDR3 length: 10 residues. CDR1 is DFQATT, CDR2 SNEGSKA, per germline (reference sequence). Trimming took off 3 bases at V and 5 bases at J, with 2 bases between the two ends. The CDR3 sequence: CSASNNEQFF. As DNA, the CDR3 is TGCAGTGCTAGTAACAATGAGCAGTTCTTC.

The V gene is TRBV7-8, the J gene TRBJ2-2; a weak D match, TRBD1 (6 bases). This CDR3 contains 14 residues. The ends were cut back, 5 bases at V and 5 bases at J, with 12 bases in the middle. The germline gives CDR1 SGHVS, CDR2 FQNEAQ. CDR3 sequence: CASSPLDRTGELFF. The CDR3 nucleotides are TGTGCCAGCAGCCCACTCGACAGGACCGGGGAGCTGTTTTTT.

This clonotype has only a few counts. V and J are TRBV5-5 and TRBJ2-1; 12 nucleotides align to TRBD2. The germline gives CDR1 SGHKS, CDR2 YYEKEE (reference sequence). The CDR3 runs 15 residues. V dropped 3 bases and J dropped 5; count of bases not matched to a gene: 3. In DNA form, the CDR3 reads TGTGCCAGCAGCTCGACTAGCGGGAGCCACAATGAGCAGTTCTTC. This sequence encodes CASSSTSGSHNEQFF.

This clonotype was counted once. This sequence joins TRBV7-9 and TRBJ2-1, with D perhaps assigned TRBD1 or TRBD2 (5 bases each). The CDR3 has 15 residues. V lost 4 bases and J 7 bases, leaving 17 bases between the germline ends. Germline CDR1 and CDR2: SEHNR and FQNEAQ (reference sequence). The DNA for the CDR3 is TGTGCCAGCAGCTGGACCGGGACGACACGGAATGAGCAGTTCTTC. Translated, it gives CASSWTGTTRNEQFF.

The chain is built from TRBV11-3 and TRBJ2-1; the D gene is possibly TRBD1 (6 bases). Trimming removed 8 bases at V and 8 bases at J, with 22 bases between. The CDR3 loop spans 15 amino acids. Germline lookup yields CDR1 SGHNT and CDR2 YENEEA. CDR3 residues: CASGSGDTAHHEQFF. CDR3 nucleotides: TGTGCCAGCGGCTCCGGGGACACAGCTCATCATGAGCAGTTCTTC.

This clonotype was observed a handful of times. This chain uses TRBV7-9 with TRBJ1-1; D not resolved. CDR3 length: 14 residues. V lost 5 bases and J 2 bases, leaving 12 bases between the germline ends. The germline V gene has CDR1 SEHNR and CDR2 FQNEAQ (reference sequence). CDR3 amino acids: CASSRNLVNTEAFF. CDR3 in DNA: TGTGCCAGCAGCCGGAACCTTGTCAACACTGAAGCTTTCTTT.

The chain joins TRBV25-1 to TRBJ1-2; D is uncertain. Per germline, CDR1 MGHDK and CDR2 SYGVNS. This CDR3 comprises 12 residues. Trimming removed 0 bases from V and 6 bases from J, with 5 bases in between. The CDR3 DNA follows: TGTGCCAGCAGTGAATACCCGAATGGCTACACCTTC. This translates into CASSEYPNGYTF.

The chain recombines TRBV12-3 or TRBV12-4 with TRBJ2-2; D is ambiguous. V was cut by 9 bases and J by 4 bases, with 9 bases left in between. The CDR3 runs 12 residues. The CDR3: CASRWGTGELFF. CDR3 in DNA: TGTGCCAGTCGGTGGGGCACCGGGGAGCTGTTTTTT.

This chain uses TRBV9 with TRBJ2-1; D unresolved. Germline V gene sequence: CDR1 SGDLS, CDR2 YYNGEE. V was trimmed by 4 bases and J by 0 bases, leaving 11 bases between them. The CDR3 spans 15 residues. CDR3 DNA sequence: TGTGCCAGCAGCCCGGACCGTAGCTCCTACAATGAGCAGTTCTTC. Protein: CASSPDRSSYNEQFF.

This clonotype showed up just a few times. This chain uses TRBV7-2 with TRBJ2-5, with 9 bases lining up with TRBD2. Germline loops: CDR1 SGHTA, CDR2 FQGNSA. V trimming: 2 bases; J trimming: 4 bases; junction bases outside the gene matches: 5. This CDR3 contains 15 residues. The CDR3 sequence: CASSLFSGSTETQYF. The CDR3, as DNA: TGTGCCAGCAGCTTATTTAGCGGGAGCACAGAGACCCAGTACTTC. Full variable domain (outside the CDR3, taken from reference TRBV7-2 and TRBJ2-5): GAGVSQSPSNKVTEKGKDVELRCDPISGHTALYWYRQSLGQGLEFLIYFQGNSAPDKSGLPSDRFSAERTGGSVSTLTIQRTQQEDSAVYLCASSLFSGSTETQYFGPGTRLLVL.

This clonotype has just a few counts. J is TRBJ1-1 and V is TRBV4-2, with 9 bases identical to TRBD1. CDR3 length: 15 amino acids. V was pared by 3 bases and J by 3 bases, with 5 bases of the junction left unmatched. Germline V lookup: CDR1 LGHNA, CDR2 YNFKEQ. The CDR3 region is CASSQGDRADTEAFF. In DNA form, the CDR3 reads TGTGCCAGCAGCCAGGGGGACAGGGCCGACACTGAAGCTTTCTTT.

The table lists this clonotype with a few counts. CDR3 nucleotide sequence: TGTGCCAGCAGCCAAGTTTCTGCGGGGGGGCCTCGGGAGACCCAGTACTTC. Translation: CASSQVSAGGPRETQYF. The chain uses TRBV4-2 and TRBJ2-5; 9 nucleotides agree with TRBD2. The CDR3 sequence is 17 residues long. Germline V CDR1 and CDR2: LGHNA, YNFKEQ. Germline trimming cut 1 base from V and 5 bases from J; bases unmatched to any gene: 11.

The rearrangement links TRBV20-1 to TRBJ2-5; D is uncertain. This CDR3 has 11 amino acids. The V and J ends lost 0 bases and 4 bases respectively, with 3 bases between them. Per germline, CDR1 DFQATT and CDR2 SNEGSKA (reference sequence). CDR3 amino acids: CSARDRETQYF. The CDR3 nucleotides are TGCAGTGCTAGAGATCGAGAGACCCAGTACTTC.

This clonotype was recorded a few times. The chain combines TRBV5-8 with TRBJ2-7; weak D call: TRBD2 (5 bases). This CDR3 spans 12 amino acids. CDR1 SGHTS and CDR2 YDEGEE come from the germline V gene. V was cut by 1 base and J by 6 bases, with 8 bases left in between. The CDR3, as DNA: TGTGCCAGCAGCTTGTCGAGGGTCGAGCAGTACTTC. It translates to CASSLSRVEQYF.

This clonotype appeared a few times. This chain connects TRBV5-1 to TRBJ2-2, with D possibly TRBD2 on 5 matching bases. Between the trimmed V and J ends, which lost 7 bases and 4 bases, there was a span of 14 bases. This CDR3 region has 14 residues. Germline loops: CDR1 SGHRS, CDR2 YFSETQ. CDR3 sequence (DNA): TGCGCCAGCGGCGTTGTGGGGAGCACCGGGGAGCTGTTTTTT. Its translation: CASGVVGSTGELFF. The entire variable domain, with the rest obtained from reference TRBV5-1 and TRBJ2-2, is as follows: KAGVTQTPRYLIKTRGQQVTLSCSPISGHRSVSWYQQTPGQGLQFLFEYFSETQRNKGNFPGRFSGRQFSNSRSEMNVSTLELGDSALYLCASGVVGSTGELFFGEGSRLTVL.

This clonotype was detected a few times. J is TRBJ2-7 and V is TRBV12-3 or TRBV12-4, with a possible D match to TRBD1 (6 bases). Trimming took off 0 bases at V and 2 bases at J, with 11 bases between the two ends. CDR3 length equals 15 residues. This chain's CDR3 is CASSLALTGAYEQYF. The CDR3 bases are TGTGCCAGCAGTTTAGCTCTGACAGGCGCCTACGAGCAGTACTTC.

This clonotype showed up just a few times. V is TRBV7-2 and J is TRBJ1-2, with D unresolved. Between the trimmed V and J ends, which lost 5 bases and 6 bases, there was a span of 13 bases. The CDR3 is made up of 13 amino acids. Germline V CDR1 and CDR2: SGHTA, FQGNSA. The CDR3 here is CASSLTRQDGYTF. Here the CDR3 DNA reads TGTGCCAGCAGCCTCACCAGACAAGATGGCTACACCTTC.

This clonotype occurred once. The gene calls are TRBV7-6 and TRBJ2-3; the match to TRBD2 covers 8 bases. CDR3 size: 15 residues. Germline lookup yields CDR1 SGHVS and CDR2 FNYEAQ. The V segment lost 5 bases and the J segment 1 base; nucleotides outside the gene matches: 5. In nucleotides, the CDR3 is TGTGCCAGCAGCACTCGGGAGGGGGGCACAGATACGCAGTATTTT. This translates into CASSTREGGTDTQYF. The complete variable domain, with remaining parts taken from reference TRBV7-6 and TRBJ2-3, reads GAGVSQSPRYKVTKRGQDVALRCDPISGHVSLYWYRQALGQGPEFLTYFNYEAQQDKSGLPNDRFSAERPEGSISTLTIQRTEQRDSAMYRCASSTREGGTDTQYFGPGTRLTVL.

This chain joins TRBV24-1 and TRBJ1-5, with D possibly being TRBD1 (5 bases). Per germline, CDR1 KGHDR and CDR2 SFDVKD. The CDR3 runs 17 residues. V was clipped by 4 bases and J by 3 bases, with 18 bases between them. CDR3 coding DNA: TGTGCCACCAGTGACCCTGGTCAGGGAGGAAACAATCAGCCCCAGCATTTT. Translating gives CATSDPGQGGNNQPQHF.

The V call is TRBV12-3 or TRBV12-4, the J call TRBJ1-5; TRBD1 is a possible D gene (6 bases). This CDR3 region has 14 residues. The germline V and J ends were trimmed by 6 bases and 6 bases, with 15 bases remaining between them. In DNA form, the CDR3 reads TGTGCCAGCAGGGGTCACAGGGCCGGTCAGCCCCAGCATTTT. Translating it yields CASRGHRAGQPQHF.

The gene calls are TRBV24-1 and TRBJ2-3, with 12 bases identical to TRBD2. Germline V gene sequence: CDR1 KGHDR, CDR2 SFDVKD. J lost 0 bases, V lost 3 bases, and 3 bases had no gene match. The length of the CDR3 is 17 residues. This CDR3 reads CATSDPGLAGSTDTQYF. DNA for the CDR3: TGTGCCACCAGTGATCCCGGACTAGCGGGGAGCACAGATACGCAGTATTTT.

The V gene is TRBV11-2, the J gene TRBJ1-1; possibly TRBD1 for D (6 bases). Trimming shortened V by 3 bases and J by 0 bases, and 14 bases separated the two germline ends. CDR1 is SGHAT, CDR2 FQNNGV, per germline. This CDR3 comprises 16 residues. The CDR3 here is CASSFQGFGMNTEAFF. The CDR3, as DNA: TGTGCCAGCAGCTTCCAGGGGTTCGGGATGAACACTGAAGCTTTCTTT.

The chain recombines TRBV7-2 with TRBJ1-2, with D perhaps matching TRBD1 (5 bases). Germline V lookup: CDR1 SGHTA, CDR2 FQGNSA. Trimming pared 5 bases from V and 8 bases from J, leaving 18 bases between. This CDR3 region has 14 residues. CDR3: CASSPGGGMGGYTF. CDR3 sequence (DNA): TGTGCCAGCAGCCCAGGCGGGGGTATGGGCGGCTACACCTTC.